Below are 16 T cell receptor beta chains sequenced from a single sample in a study of PD-L1 blockade in urothelial cancer. The assay was immunoSEQ multiplex PCR, and TCRdb's table has in-frame clones only and misses some. The table shows about 32,000 clones, with 75% to 90% occurring only once. The sample consisted of PBMCs, taken around atezolizumab (anti-PD-L1) treatment. The source of these receptors is a man aged 45-65 years with urothelial cancer.

The V call is TRBV2, the J call TRBJ1-4, with D perhaps matching TRBD1 (5 bases). Germline CDR1 and CDR2: SNHLY and FYNNEI. V shed 5 bases and J shed 7 bases, with 14 bases lying between them. CDR3 length equals 14 residues. The CDR3 nucleotides read TGTGCCAGCAGTCAGGGAAGGCACAGTGAAAAACTGTTTTTT. As protein: CASSQGRHSEKLFF.

This clone was observed a single time. Here the CDR3 reads CASSQALAGSYEQYF. The CDR3 bases are TGCGCCAGCAGCCAAGCACTAGCGGGCTCCTACGAGCAGTACTTC. V gene TRBV4-1 combines with J gene TRBJ2-7; 9 nucleotides align to TRBD2. The germline V gene has CDR1 MGHRA and CDR2 YSYEKL. V was clipped by 1 base and J by 0 bases; unmatched bases: 1. The CDR3 is made up of 15 amino acids.

The V call is TRBV5-1, the J call TRBJ2-7, with 9 bases identical to TRBD2. The CDR3 is 19 amino acids. V lost 2 bases and J lost 4; bases outside the gene matches: 19. CDR1 and CDR2 (germline): SGHRS, YFSETQ. The CDR3 DNA reads as TGCGCCAGCAGCTTTACACTGAGCGGGAGGACACCATTACTTTACGAGCAGTACTTC. Translating it yields CASSFTLSGRTPLLYEQYF.

The chain joins TRBV27 to TRBJ2-7; TRBD1 matches at 8 bases. The length of the CDR3 is 14 residues. Germline-derived CDR1 and CDR2 are MNHEY and SMNVEV (reference sequence). The V and J ends lost 6 bases and 2 bases, in that order; junction bases with no gene match: 6. The CDR3 region is CASSGQGGPYEQYF. In DNA form, the CDR3 reads TGTGCCAGCAGCGGACAGGGCGGCCCCTACGAGCAGTACTTC.

The chain recombines TRBV5-4 with TRBJ1-1; the D is unclear. The CDR3 has 12 residues. From germline, CDR1 is SGHNT and CDR2 YYREEE (reference sequence). The CDR3 protein is CGLGSHPYEAFF. CDR3 nucleotides: TGTGGGCTGGGCAGCCACCCGTATGAAGCTTTCTTT.

The chain has TRBV21-1 and TRBJ1-5. TRBV21-1 is a pseudogene segment. The CDR3 length is 15 residues. CDR3 bases: TGTGCCAGCAGCCGAACCTATGACGGGAATCAGCCCCAGCATTTT. This encodes CASSRTYDGNQPQHF.

The rearrangement joins TRBV7-2 to TRBJ2-1, with 9 bases matching TRBD2. CDR3 length equals 18 residues. From germline, CDR1 is SGHTA and CDR2 FQGNSA. V lost 1 base, J lost 4 bases, and 11 bases stayed unmatched. The CDR3 sequence is CASSLDPTAGGSYNEQFF. CDR3 coding DNA: TGTGCCAGCAGCTTAGACCCAACAGCGGGGGGTTCGTACAATGAGCAGTTCTTC.

This chain links TRBV5-6 with TRBJ2-6; D remains unclear. The CDR3 consists of 16 residues. Germline CDR1 SGHDT, CDR2 YYEEEE. Trimming removed 4 bases from V and 4 bases from J, with 15 bases in between. CDR3 in amino acids: CASSRRERRGANVLTF. For the CDR3, the DNA is TGTGCCAGCAGCCGGCGCGAGCGCCGGGGGGCCAACGTCCTGACTTTC.

This clone came up once. Additional DNA sequences in this sample encode the identical CDR3. V and J are TRBV15 and TRBJ2-5, with TRBD2 matching over 7 bases. Germline V CDR1 and CDR2: LNHNV, YYDKDF (reference sequence). The CDR3 loop spans 15 amino acids. V lost 0 bases to trimming and J lost 4 bases; unmatched junction nucleotides: 5. CDR3 in amino acids: CATSRDGGRGETQYF. The CDR3 region has the DNA TGTGCCACCAGCAGAGATGGTGGGAGGGGAGAGACCCAGTACTTC.

The chain uses TRBV7-9 and TRBJ2-7, with 7 bases matching TRBD2. CDR1 SEHNR and CDR2 FQNEAQ come from the germline V gene (reference sequence). This CDR3 has 17 residues. V trimming: 7 bases; J trimming: 3 bases; junction bases outside the gene matches: 18. This CDR3 reads CASTNSSGWRESYEQYF. The CDR3 nucleotides are TGTGCCAGCACCAACTCGTCGGGGTGGCGGGAGAGCTACGAGCAGTACTTC.

The chain is built from TRBV28 and TRBJ2-1; 12 bases agree with TRBD2. This CDR3 has 15 residues. Germline CDR1 is MDHEN and CDR2 is SYDVKM. The V and J ends lost 5 bases and 10 bases, in that order; junction bases with no gene match: 9. CDR3 DNA sequence: TGTGCCAGCAGTCCACTGACTAGCGGGAGCAGGGAGCAGTTCTTC. Its protein product is CASSPLTSGSREQFF.

The chain joins TRBV30 to TRBJ2-7, with 8 bases that match TRBD1. The CDR3 length is 12 residues. Germline CDR1 is GTSNPN and CDR2 is SVGIG (reference sequence). Losses at the gene ends were 4 bases for V and 4 bases for J; bases not matched to a gene: 3. The DNA of the CDR3 is TGTGCCTGGAACAGACAGGGGTACGAGCAGTACTTC. It encodes CAWNRQGYEQYF.

This clone appeared a few times. The chain links TRBV11-3 to TRBJ2-7; a weak D match, TRBD2 (5 bases). The CDR3 has 12 residues. V was pared by 3 bases and J by 9 bases, with 12 bases between. Germline lookup yields CDR1 SGHNT and CDR2 YENEEA. The CDR3 coding sequence is TGTGCCAGCAGCTTTTCAGGAGGTCGGCAGTACTTC. It encodes CASSFSGGRQYF. Complete variable domain (other parts from reference TRBV11-3 and TRBJ2-7): EAGVVQSPRYKIIEKKQPVAFWCNPISGHNTLYWYLQNLGQGPELLIRYENEEAVDDSQLPKDRFSAERLKGVDSTLKIQPAELGDSAVYLCASSFSGGRQYFGPGTRLTVT.

CDR3 nucleotides: TGTGCCAGCAGTTTTCCCCAAACAACGGGAGAGCAGTACTTC. This sequence encodes CASSFPQTTGEQYF. The chain links TRBV28 to TRBJ2-7, with D possibly matching TRBD2 (5 bases). Germline lookup yields CDR1 MDHEN and CDR2 SYDVKM. Trimming pared 3 bases from V and 7 bases from J, leaving 16 bases between. The CDR3 is 14 residues long.

The chain combines TRBV9 with TRBJ1-6, with D possibly TRBD1 on 5 matching bases. CDR3 size: 17 residues. Germline V lookup: CDR1 SGDLS, CDR2 YYNGEE. V lost 0 bases and J 5 bases, leaving 15 bases between the germline ends. In nucleotides, the CDR3 is TGTGCCAGCAGCGTAGTGGGAGGGGCAGGGAATAATTCACCCCTCCACTTT. Residues: CASSVVGGAGNNSPLHF.

The rearrangement uses TRBV10-3 and TRBJ2-1; TRBD2 aligns across 10 bases. CDR1 and CDR2 (germline): ENHRY, SYGVKD. The CDR3 covers 13 residues. V was clipped by 11 bases and J by 5 bases; unmatched bases: 6. In DNA, the CDR3 is TGTGCCTCCCTAGCGGGGGAGAACAATGAGCAGTTCTTC. Protein product: CASLAGENNEQFF.